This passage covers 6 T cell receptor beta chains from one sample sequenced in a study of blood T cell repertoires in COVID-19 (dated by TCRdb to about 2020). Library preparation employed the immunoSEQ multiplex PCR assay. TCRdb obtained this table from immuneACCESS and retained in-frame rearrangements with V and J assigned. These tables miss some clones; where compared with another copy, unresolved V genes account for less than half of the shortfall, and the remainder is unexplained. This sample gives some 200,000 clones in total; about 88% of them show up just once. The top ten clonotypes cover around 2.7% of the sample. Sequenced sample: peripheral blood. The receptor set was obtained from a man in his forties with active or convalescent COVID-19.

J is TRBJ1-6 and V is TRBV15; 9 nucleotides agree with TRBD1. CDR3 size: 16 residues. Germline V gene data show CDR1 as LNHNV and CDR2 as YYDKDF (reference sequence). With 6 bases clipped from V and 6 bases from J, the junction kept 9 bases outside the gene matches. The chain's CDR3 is CATSRTGGWGNSPLHF. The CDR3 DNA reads TGTGCCACCAGTCGTACAGGGGGCTGGGGTAATTCACCCCTCCACTTT.

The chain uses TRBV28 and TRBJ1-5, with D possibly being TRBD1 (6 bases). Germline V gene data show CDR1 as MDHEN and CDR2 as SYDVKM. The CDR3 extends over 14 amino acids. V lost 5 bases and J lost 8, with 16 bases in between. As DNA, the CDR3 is TGTGCCAGCAGTACAGTGGGGGGGGGCGAGCCCCAGCATTTT. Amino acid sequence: CASSTVGGGEPQHF.

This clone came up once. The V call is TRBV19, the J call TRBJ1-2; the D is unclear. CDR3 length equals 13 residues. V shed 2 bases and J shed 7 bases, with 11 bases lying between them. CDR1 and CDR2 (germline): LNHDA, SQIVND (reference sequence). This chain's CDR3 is CASSIQEEGGYTF. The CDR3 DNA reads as TGTGCCAGTAGTATACAGGAAGAAGGTGGCTACACCTTC.

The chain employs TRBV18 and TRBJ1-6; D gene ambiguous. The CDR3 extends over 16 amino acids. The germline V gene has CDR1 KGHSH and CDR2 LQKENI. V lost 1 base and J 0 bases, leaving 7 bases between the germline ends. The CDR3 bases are TGTGCCAGCTCACCACATTCCAGCTCCTATAATTCACCCCTCCACTTT. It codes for CASSPHSSSYNSPLHF.

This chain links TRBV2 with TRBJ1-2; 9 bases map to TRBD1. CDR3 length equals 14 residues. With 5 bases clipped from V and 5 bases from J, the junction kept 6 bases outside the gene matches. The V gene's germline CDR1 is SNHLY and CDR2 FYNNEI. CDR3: CASSTTGGIYGYTF. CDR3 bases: TGTGCCAGCAGTACGACAGGGGGTATATATGGCTACACCTTC. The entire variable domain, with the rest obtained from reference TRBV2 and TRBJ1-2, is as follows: EPEVTQTPSHQVTQMGQEVILRCVPISNHLYFYWYRQILGQKVEFLVSFYNNEISEKSEIFDDQFSVERPDGSNFTLKIRSTKLEDSAMYFCASSTTGGIYGYTFGSGTRLTVV.

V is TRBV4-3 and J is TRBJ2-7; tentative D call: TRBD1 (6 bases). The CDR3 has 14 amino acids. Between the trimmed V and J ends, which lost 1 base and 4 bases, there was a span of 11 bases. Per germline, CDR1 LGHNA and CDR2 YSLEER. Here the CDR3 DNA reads TGCGCCAGCAGCCAAGCTGGGGGCGCGTACGAGCAGTACTTC. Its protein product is CASSQAGGAYEQYF.